This T cell receptor beta chain was retrieved from a study of CD8+ T cells in alopecia areata. Study conclusions and caveats: Greater clonality was observed in lesional scalp samples, especially alopecia totalis/universalis, versus normal scalp. Unlike in mice, where it was clearer, TCR sharing across patients was less clear, possibly HLA-related.

Investigators sorted PBMCs to obtain both CD4+ and CD8+ T cells. As concerns this clone: Its specificity is not known.

The CDR3 has 12 residues. Trimming took off 4 bases at V and 8 bases at J, with 12 bases between the two ends. CDR1 is SQVTM and CDR2 is ANQGSEA in the germline V gene. Sequencing templates came from extracted RNA that was reverse transcribed into cDNA. Data came from immunoSEQ multiplex PCR; TCRdb stores just in-frame clones and leaves some out. The table lists about 150,000 clones, 50% to 60% of them singletons, with about 4.9% in the top ten. The source is a human donor in good health. This chain uses TRBV29-1 with TRBJ2-1; D is undetermined. The sequenced sample consisted of CD4+ T cells sorted from blood. The CDR3 reads CSVVPERDEQFF. CDR3 DNA sequence: TGCAGCGTTGTGCCGGAGCGAGATGAGCAGTTCTTC.